This entry concerns a single T cell receptor beta chain. Its cognate antigen is unknown. This specimen belongs to a study of T cell responses to AZD1222 COVID-19 vaccine. General study findings and limits: Across spike, vaccine-associated CD4 TCRs were found, dominant at 160-218 and 743-854. No repertoire was sampled before or during the peak T cell response, only after it.

Measured with immunoSEQ multiplex PCR; TCRdb has only the in-frame clones, and not every one. The sample has 80,000 to 100,000 clones; approximately 91% are singletons. Germline V gene data show CDR1 as ENHRY and CDR2 as SYGVKD. This CDR3 has 13 amino acids. V was pared by 8 bases and J by 7 bases, with 5 bases of the junction left unmatched. Whether given at about 4 or about 12 weeks, second doses were pooled. The starting material was peripheral blood, obtained 28 days after the second AZD1222 dose. The chain has TRBV10-3 and TRBJ1-5; 10 bases fit TRBD1. The TCR comes from an adult who received the AZD1222 COVID-19 vaccine. This CDR3 is CAIGTGDEQPQHF. As DNA, the CDR3 is TGTGCCATCGGGACAGGGGATGAGCAGCCCCAGCATTTT.